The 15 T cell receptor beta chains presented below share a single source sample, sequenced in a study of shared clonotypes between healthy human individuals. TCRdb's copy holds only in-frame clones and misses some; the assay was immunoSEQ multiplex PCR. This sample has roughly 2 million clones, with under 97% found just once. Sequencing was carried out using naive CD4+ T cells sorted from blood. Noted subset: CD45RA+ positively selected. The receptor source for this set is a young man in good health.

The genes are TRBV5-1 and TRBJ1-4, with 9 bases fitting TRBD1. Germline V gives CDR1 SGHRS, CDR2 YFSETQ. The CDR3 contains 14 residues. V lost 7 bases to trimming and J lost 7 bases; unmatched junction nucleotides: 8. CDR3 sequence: CASQAGTGTEKLFF. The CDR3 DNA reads TGCGCCAGCCAAGCCGGGACAGGGACTGAAAAACTGTTTTTT.

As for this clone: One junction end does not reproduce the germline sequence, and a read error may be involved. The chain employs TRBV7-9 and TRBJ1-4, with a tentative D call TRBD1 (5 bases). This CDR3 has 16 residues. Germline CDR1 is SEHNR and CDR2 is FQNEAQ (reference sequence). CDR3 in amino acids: CASSLAGQGTYEKLFF. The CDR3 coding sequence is TGTGCCAGCAGCTTAGCGGGCCAGGGAACTTATGAAAAACTGTTTTTT.

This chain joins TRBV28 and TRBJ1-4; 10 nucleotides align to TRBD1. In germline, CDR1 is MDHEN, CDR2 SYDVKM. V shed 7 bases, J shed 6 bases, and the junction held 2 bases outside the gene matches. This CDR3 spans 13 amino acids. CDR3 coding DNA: TGTGCCAGCAAGACAGGGGGCCATGAAAAACTGTTTTTT. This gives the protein CASKTGGHEKLFF. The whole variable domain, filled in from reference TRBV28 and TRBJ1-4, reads DVKVTQSSRYLVKRTGEKVFLECVQDMDHENMFWYRQDPGLGLRLIYFSYDVKMKEKGDIPEGYSVSREKKERFSLILESASTNQTSMYLCASKTGGHEKLFFGSGTQLSVL.

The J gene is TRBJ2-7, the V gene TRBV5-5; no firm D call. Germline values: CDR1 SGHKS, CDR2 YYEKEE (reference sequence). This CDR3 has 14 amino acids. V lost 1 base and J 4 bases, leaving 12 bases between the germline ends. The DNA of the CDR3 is TGTGCCAGCAGCTTGTTCCTAGTGGGGTACGAGCAGTACTTC. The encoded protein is CASSLFLVGYEQYF.

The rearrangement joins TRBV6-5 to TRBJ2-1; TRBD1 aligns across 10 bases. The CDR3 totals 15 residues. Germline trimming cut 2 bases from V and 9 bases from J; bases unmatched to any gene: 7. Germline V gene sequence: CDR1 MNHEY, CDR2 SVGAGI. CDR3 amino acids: CASSYLGTGVGEQFF. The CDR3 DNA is TGTGCCAGCAGTTACCTCGGGACAGGGGTCGGTGAGCAGTTCTTC.

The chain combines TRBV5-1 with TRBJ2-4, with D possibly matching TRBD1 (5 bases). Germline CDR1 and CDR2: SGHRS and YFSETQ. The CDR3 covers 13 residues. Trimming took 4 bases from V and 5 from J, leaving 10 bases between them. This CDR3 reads CASSARGENIQYF. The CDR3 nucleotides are TGCGCCAGCAGCGCTAGGGGCGAAAACATTCAGTACTTC.

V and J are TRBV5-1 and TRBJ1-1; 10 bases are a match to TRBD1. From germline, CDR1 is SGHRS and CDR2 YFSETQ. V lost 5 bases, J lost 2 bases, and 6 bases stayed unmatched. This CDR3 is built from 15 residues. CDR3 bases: TGCGCCAGCAGAGAGACAGGGGGCCCTAACACTGAAGCTTTCTTT. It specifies CASRETGGPNTEAFF.

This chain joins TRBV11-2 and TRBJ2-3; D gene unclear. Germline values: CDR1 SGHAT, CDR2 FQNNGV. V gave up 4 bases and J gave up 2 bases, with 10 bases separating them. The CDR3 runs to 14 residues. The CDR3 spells CASSWVDSTDTQYF. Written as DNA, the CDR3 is TGTGCCAGCAGCTGGGTGGATTCCACAGATACGCAGTATTTT.

The CDR3 loop reads CASSTLGQGNTEAFF. The DNA for the CDR3 is TGTGCCAGCAGTACCCTGGGACAGGGTAACACTGAAGCTTTCTTT. The chain combines TRBV6-6 with TRBJ1-1; 9 nucleotides agree with TRBD1. Germline lookup yields CDR1 MNHNY and CDR2 SVGAGI (reference sequence). The V segment lost 5 bases and the J segment 2 bases; nucleotides outside the gene matches: 6. The length of the CDR3 is 15 residues.

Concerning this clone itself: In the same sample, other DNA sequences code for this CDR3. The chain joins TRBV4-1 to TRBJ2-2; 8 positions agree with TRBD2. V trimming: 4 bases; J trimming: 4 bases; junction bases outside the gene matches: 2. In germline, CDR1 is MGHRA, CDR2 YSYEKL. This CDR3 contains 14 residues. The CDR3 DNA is TGCGCCAGCAGCCGCGCGGGGGGCACCGGGGAGCTGTTTTTT. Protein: CASSRAGGTGELFF.

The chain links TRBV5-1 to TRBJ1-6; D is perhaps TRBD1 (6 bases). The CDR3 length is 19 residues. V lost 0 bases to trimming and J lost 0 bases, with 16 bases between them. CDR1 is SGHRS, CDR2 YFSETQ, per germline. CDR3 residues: CASSLAGGDRNSYNSPLHF. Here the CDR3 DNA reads TGCGCCAGCAGCTTGGCGGGGGGTGACAGGAACTCCTATAATTCACCCCTCCACTTT. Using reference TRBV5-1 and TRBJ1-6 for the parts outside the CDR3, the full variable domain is KAGVTQTPRYLIKTRGQQVTLSCSPISGHRSVSWYQQTPGQGLQFLFEYFSETQRNKGNFPGRFSGRQFSNSRSEMNVSTLELGDSALYLCASSLAGGDRNSYNSPLHFGNGTRLTVT.

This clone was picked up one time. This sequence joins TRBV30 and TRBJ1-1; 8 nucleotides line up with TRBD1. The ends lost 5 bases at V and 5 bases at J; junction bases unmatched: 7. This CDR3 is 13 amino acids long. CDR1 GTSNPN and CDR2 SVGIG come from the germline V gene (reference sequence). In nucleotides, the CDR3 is TGTGCCTGGTCGGCCAGGGGGCGAACTGAAGCTTTCTTT. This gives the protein CAWSARGRTEAFF.

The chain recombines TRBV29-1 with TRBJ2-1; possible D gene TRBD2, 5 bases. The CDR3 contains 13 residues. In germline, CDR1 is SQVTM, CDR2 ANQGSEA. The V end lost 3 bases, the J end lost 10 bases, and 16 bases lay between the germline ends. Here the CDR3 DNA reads TGCAGCGTTGAGAGGGTAGGTCAAGCCGAGCAGTTCTTC. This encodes CSVERVGQAEQFF.

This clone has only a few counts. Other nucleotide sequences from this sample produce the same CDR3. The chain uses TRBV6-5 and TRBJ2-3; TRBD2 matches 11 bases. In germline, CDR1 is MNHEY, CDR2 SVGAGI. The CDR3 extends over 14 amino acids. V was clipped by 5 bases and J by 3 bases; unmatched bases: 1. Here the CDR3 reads CASSRTSGTDTQYF. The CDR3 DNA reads TGTGCCAGCAGTCGGACTAGCGGGACAGATACGCAGTATTTT.

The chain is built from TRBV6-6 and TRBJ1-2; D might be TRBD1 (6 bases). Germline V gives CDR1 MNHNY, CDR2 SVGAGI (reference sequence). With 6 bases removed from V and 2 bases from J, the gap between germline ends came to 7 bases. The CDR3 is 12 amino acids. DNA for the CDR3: TGTGCCAGCAGAACAGGGAACTATGGCTACACCTTC. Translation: CASRTGNYGYTF.